A selection of T cell receptor beta chains follows, all from one sample in a study of blood T cell repertoires in COVID-19. Sequenced by immunoSEQ multiplex PCR; TCRdb stores in-frame clones only, minus some. The data show roughly 80,000 clones, approximately 78% seen once. The specimen sequenced was peripheral blood. All receptors come from a human donor in a cohort sampled during active COVID-19. CDR3s include the opening cysteine and the closing phenylalanine or tryptophan. The order of the fields is CDR3 protein, CDR3 DNA, clone size, V gene, CDR3 length, D gene, J gene. A D gene is named only where the DNA matches it firmly. The size field is filled for only some rows; it gives once, few, many or a size class.

CDR3: CASSLGITSGGAGNEQFF
DNA: TGTGCCAGCAGCTTGGGGATTACTAGCGGGGGGGCAGGCAATGAGCAGTTCTTC
size: .
V: TRBV11-2
length: 18
D: TRBD2
J: TRBJ2-1

CDR3: CATRTSGGMRETQYF
DNA: TGTGCCACCAGGACTAGCGGGGGAATGAGGGAGACCCAGTACTTC
size: .
V: TRBV15
length: 15
D: TRBD2
J: TRBJ2-5

CDR3: CASSKLYEQYF
DNA: TGTGCCAGCAGTAAACTCTACGAGCAGTACTTC
size: .
V: TRBV6-5
length: 11
D: .
J: TRBJ2-7

CDR3: CAIRDSSGGYEQYF
DNA: TGTGCCATCAGGGACAGTAGTGGTGGGTACGAGCAGTACTTC
size: .
V: TRBV10-3
length: 14
D: .
J: TRBJ2-7

CDR3: CAWGTSYREQFF
DNA: TGTGCCTGGGGGACTAGTTATCGTGAGCAGTTCTTC
size: .
V: TRBV30
length: 12
D: TRBD2
J: TRBJ2-1

CDR3: CASNIGGLRNSPLHF
DNA: TGTGCCAGCAACATAGGGGGTCTGAGGAATTCACCCCTCCACTTT
size: .
V: TRBV6-5
length: 15
D: .
J: TRBJ1-6

CDR3: CASNPLDSTGELFF
DNA: TGTGCCAGCAACCCCTTAGACAGCACCGGGGAGCTGTTTTTT
size: .
V: TRBV6-5
length: 14
D: .
J: TRBJ2-2

CDR3: CASSFGQGPQYF
DNA: TGTGCCAGCAGTTTTGGACAGGGGCCGCAGTATTTT
size: .
V: TRBV11-3
length: 12
D: TRBD1
J: TRBJ2-3

CDR3: CASSSEGLAGGQETQYF
DNA: TGTGCCAGCAGCTCAGAAGGACTAGCGGGGGGCCAAGAGACCCAGTACTTC
size: .
V: TRBV7-3
length: 17
D: TRBD2
J: TRBJ2-5

CDR3: CASSYRGNEQFF
DNA: TGTGCCAGCAGTTACAGGGGGAATGAGCAGTTCTTC
size: .
V: TRBV6-6
length: 12
D: .
J: TRBJ2-1

CDR3: CASSIGTSGEGETQYF
DNA: TGTGCCAGTAGTATTGGGACTAGCGGGGAGGGGGAGACCCAGTACTTC
size: .
V: TRBV19
length: 16
D: TRBD2
J: TRBJ2-5

CDR3: CASSRDSGRETQYF
DNA: TGTGCCAGTAGCCGGGACTCGGGTAGGGAGACCCAGTACTTC
size: .
V: TRBV19
length: 14
D: .
J: TRBJ2-5

CDR3: CASSPRGQGNEKLFF
DNA: TGTGCCAGCTCACCACGTGGACAGGGTAATGAAAAACTGTTTTTT
size: .
V: TRBV18
length: 15
D: TRBD1
J: TRBJ1-4

CDR3: CSVRTGGNQPQHF
DNA: TGCAGCGTTCGGACAGGGGGCAATCAGCCCCAGCATTTT
size: few
V: TRBV29-1
length: 13
D: TRBD1
J: TRBJ1-5

CDR3: CASSLVDREGQPQHF
DNA: TGTGCCAGCAGCTTGGTGGACAGGGAGGGTCAGCCCCAGCATTTT
size: .
V: TRBV5-5
length: 15
D: TRBD1
J: TRBJ1-5

CDR3: CASSSGLNYGYTF
DNA: TGTGCCAGTAGTAGTGGACTTAACTATGGCTACACCTTC
size: .
V: TRBV19
length: 13
D: .
J: TRBJ1-2

CDR3: CASSPQNRGDYGYTF
DNA: TGTGCCAGCTCACCACAGAACAGGGGGGACTATGGCTACACCTTC
size: .
V: TRBV18
length: 15
D: TRBD1
J: TRBJ1-2

CDR3: CASQGAEYTDTQYF
DNA: TGTGCCTCCCAGGGGGCGGAATATACAGATACGCAGTATTTT
size: .
V: TRBV6-5
length: 14
D: TRBD1
J: TRBJ2-3

CDR3: CASSTGQANYGYTF
DNA: TGCGCCAGCAGCACGGGACAGGCTAACTATGGCTACACCTTC
size: .
V: TRBV5-1
length: 14
D: TRBD1
J: TRBJ1-2

CDR3: CASSTGTSYTF
DNA: TGTGCCAGCAGTACAGGGACGAGCTACACCTTC
size: .
V: TRBV12-3/TRBV12-4
length: 11
D: .
J: TRBJ1-2

CDR3: CASSESTGTGGPNTEAFF
DNA: TGCGCCAGCAGTGAGTCAACCGGGACAGGGGGCCCGAACACTGAAGCTTTCTTT
size: .
V: TRBV10-1
length: 18
D: TRBD1
J: TRBJ1-1

CDR3: CASSLGTGGVWDGYTF
DNA: TGTGCCAGCAGTTTAGGTACAGGGGGCGTGTGGGATGGCTACACCTTC
size: .
V: TRBV27
length: 16
D: TRBD1
J: TRBJ1-2

CDR3: CASSYLAGGLTDTQYF
DNA: TGTGCCAGCAGCTACCTAGCGGGGGGACTCACAGATACGCAGTATTTT
size: .
V: TRBV5-4
length: 16
D: TRBD2
J: TRBJ2-3

CDR3: CASTGGLVESNYGYTF
DNA: TGTGCCAGCACAGGGGGACTGGTGGAGTCTAACTATGGCTACACCTTC
size: .
V: TRBV2
length: 16
D: TRBD1
J: TRBJ1-2

CDR3: CASSPPLRETQYF
DNA: TGCGCCAGCAGCCCACCGTTGCGAGAGACCCAGTACTTC
size: .
V: TRBV4-1
length: 13
D: .
J: TRBJ2-5

CDR3: CASSQDRGDTQYF
DNA: TGCGCCAGCAGCCAGGACAGGGGAGATACGCAGTATTTT
size: .
V: TRBV5-1
length: 13
D: TRBD1
J: TRBJ2-3

CDR3: CASSPSSSYNEQFF
DNA: TGTGCCAGCAGCCCCTCTAGCTCCTACAATGAGCAGTTCTTC
size: .
V: TRBV14
length: 14
D: .
J: TRBJ2-1

CDR3: CASSVSRGDYGYTF
DNA: TGCGCCAGCAGTGTGTCAAGGGGTGACTATGGCTACACCTTC
size: .
V: TRBV10-2
length: 14
D: .
J: TRBJ1-2

CDR3: CASSLFSTKETQYF
DNA: TGTGCCAGCAGCTTGTTTTCTACTAAAGAGACCCAGTACTTC
size: .
V: TRBV5-6
length: 14
D: .
J: TRBJ2-5

CDR3: CASSFGQGEKLFF
DNA: TGCGCCAGCAGCTTCGGACAGGGGGAAAAACTGTTTTTT
size: few
V: TRBV5-1
length: 13
D: TRBD1
J: TRBJ1-4

CDR3: CASSLTSGGWGFTDTQYF
DNA: TGTGCCAGCAGCTTGACTAGCGGGGGTTGGGGGTTTACAGATACGCAGTATTTT
size: once
V: TRBV5-4
length: 18
D: TRBD2
J: TRBJ2-3

CDR3: CASRSTGYTGELFF
DNA: TGTGCCAGCAGGTCCACAGGGTACACCGGGGAGCTGTTTTTT
size: .
V: TRBV7-9
length: 14
D: .
J: TRBJ2-2

CDR3: CASSESLQGAANEQFF
DNA: TGTGCCAGCAGTGAATCTCTACAGGGGGCGGCCAATGAGCAGTTCTTC
size: once
V: TRBV6-1
length: 16
D: TRBD1
J: TRBJ2-1

CDR3: CASRGGPENTGELFF
DNA: TGCGCCAGCAGGGGGGGGCCCGAGAACACCGGGGAGCTGTTTTTT
size: .
V: TRBV5-1
length: 15
D: .
J: TRBJ2-2

CDR3: CASSRGGPSDTQYF
DNA: TGTGCCAGTAGTAGGGGGGGGCCCTCAGATACGCAGTATTTT
size: once
V: TRBV19
length: 14
D: .
J: TRBJ2-3

CDR3: CSVEGRLAGATNTGELFF
DNA: TGCAGCGTTGAAGGGAGACTAGCGGGGGCTACGAACACCGGGGAGCTGTTTTTT
size: .
V: TRBV29-1
length: 18
D: TRBD2
J: TRBJ2-2

CDR3: CASGFGGSYEQYF
DNA: TGTGCTAGTGGTTTCGGGGGGTCCTACGAGCAGTACTTC
size: .
V: TRBV12-5
length: 13
D: TRBD2
J: TRBJ2-7

CDR3: CASSSDRGLTDTQYF
DNA: TGTGCCAGCAGCTCCGACAGGGGGCTCACAGATACGCAGTATTTT
size: .
V: TRBV11-3
length: 15
D: TRBD1
J: TRBJ2-3

CDR3: CASSSAGGPTDTQYF
DNA: TGTGCCAGCAGCTCTGCAGGGGGGCCCACAGATACGCAGTATTTT
size: .
V: TRBV14
length: 15
D: .
J: TRBJ2-3

CDR3: CASSERGGLTDTQYF
DNA: TGTGCCAGCAGTGAGCGGGGGGGCCTCACAGATACGCAGTATTTT
size: .
V: TRBV2
length: 15
D: TRBD2
J: TRBJ2-3

CDR3: CASSLTGLTQYF
DNA: TGTGCCAGCAGTCTAACAGGGTTGACGCAGTATTTT
size: .
V: TRBV28
length: 12
D: .
J: TRBJ2-3

CDR3: CASSRDITYNEQFF
DNA: TGTGCCAGCAGCCGGGACATCACCTACAATGAGCAGTTCTTC
size: .
V: TRBV2
length: 14
D: .
J: TRBJ2-1

CDR3: CASSDMHRGHQAFF
DNA: TGTGCCAGCAGTGACATGCATAGGGGGCATCAAGCTTTCTTT
size: .
V: TRBV25-1
length: 14
D: TRBD1
J: TRBJ1-1

CDR3: CASSLGTVSETQYF
DNA: TGTGCCAGCAGTTTAGGGACAGTCTCCGAGACCCAGTACTTC
size: .
V: TRBV27
length: 14
D: TRBD1
J: TRBJ2-5

CDR3: CASTGGENTEAFF
DNA: TGTGCCAGCACAGGGGGCGAGAACACTGAAGCTTTCTTT
size: few
V: TRBV2
length: 13
D: TRBD1
J: TRBJ1-1

CDR3: CASSQDWAEDTQYF
DNA: TGTGCCAGCAGCCAAGATTGGGCAGAAGATACGCAGTATTTT
size: .
V: TRBV3-1/TRBV3-2
length: 14
D: .
J: TRBJ2-3

CDR3: CASSSGTGKGQPQHF
DNA: TGTGCCAGCAGCTCCGGGACAGGGAAGGGTCAGCCCCAGCATTTT
size: .
V: TRBV7-3
length: 15
D: TRBD1
J: TRBJ1-5

CDR3: CASSLAGSNQPQHF
DNA: TGTGCCAGCAGCTTGGCAGGGAGCAATCAGCCCCAGCATTTT
size: .
V: TRBV5-4
length: 14
D: .
J: TRBJ1-5

CDR3: CASSPEHSNQPQHF
DNA: TGTGCCAGCTCGCCAGAGCATAGCAATCAGCCCCAGCATTTT
size: few
V: TRBV18
length: 14
D: .
J: TRBJ1-5

CDR3: CASSQGQGQETQYF
DNA: TGCGCCAGCAGCCAGGGACAGGGCCAAGAGACCCAGTACTTC
size: .
V: TRBV5-1
length: 14
D: TRBD1
J: TRBJ2-5

CDR3: CASSMVDRGMAEAFF
DNA: TGTGCCAGCAGCATGGTTGACAGGGGGATGGCTGAAGCTTTCTTT
size: .
V: TRBV5-6
length: 15
D: TRBD1
J: TRBJ1-1

CDR3: CASSSHRQGARQDTQYF
DNA: TGTGCCAGCAGTTCCCACCGACAGGGGGCGAGGCAAGATACGCAGTATTTT
size: .
V: TRBV6-2/TRBV6-3
length: 17
D: TRBD1
J: TRBJ2-3

CDR3: CASKNRGRTDTQYF
DNA: TGTGCCAGTAAGAACAGGGGGCGCACAGATACGCAGTATTTT
size: .
V: TRBV19
length: 14
D: TRBD1
J: TRBJ2-3

CDR3: CATQQVNTEAFF
DNA: TGTGCCACCCAACAGGTGAACACTGAAGCTTTCTTT
size: .
V: TRBV2
length: 12
D: .
J: TRBJ1-1